These 16 T cell receptor beta chains share one sample of origin, sequenced in a study of graft-versus-host responses after intestinal transplantation. Produced via immunoSEQ multiplex PCR; TCRdb's table is partial and in-frame only. The table includes tens of thousands of clones, about 90% detected once. Their antigens remain unidentified. This material consisted of unstimulated CD4+ T cells sorted from spleen or lymph node cells, taken before intestinal transplant. The receptors here all came from a human donor who received an intestinal transplant.

This clone was observed once. The V and J genes are TRBV29-1 and TRBJ1-1, with a possible D match to TRBD1 (6 bases). Trimming shortened V by 6 bases and J by 5 bases, and 19 bases separated the two germline ends. The CDR3 length is 14 residues. Germline CDR1 and CDR2: SQVTM and ANQGSEA. The CDR3 loop is CSVPRGWGQTEAFF. The CDR3 DNA reads as TGCAGCGTCCCCCGAGGTTGGGGGCAGACTGAAGCTTTCTTT.

J is TRBJ2-2 and V is TRBV5-1, with D maybe TRBD2 (6 bases). The CDR3 runs to 14 residues. Germline loops: CDR1 SGHRS, CDR2 YFSETQ. Trimming left V 4 bases short and J 1 base short, with 8 bases between. The CDR3 DNA sequence: TGCGCCAGCAGCCCGGGACTGAACACCGGGGAGCTGTTTTTT. Its protein is CASSPGLNTGELFF.

J is TRBJ2-1 and V is TRBV19, with TRBD2 matching 9 bases. This CDR3 is built from 13 residues. Germline loops: CDR1 LNHDA, CDR2 SQIVND (reference sequence). CDR3 protein: CRLAEPNRGEQFF. Here the CDR3 DNA reads TGTAGACTAGCGGAGCCGAACAGGGGTGAGCAGTTCTTC.

The rearrangement uses TRBV18 and TRBJ2-7; TRBD1 aligns across 7 bases. The CDR3 loop spans 15 amino acids. Germline V gene lookup returns CDR1 KGHSH and CDR2 LQKENI. Unmatched junction bases numbered 6, after V lost 0 bases and J lost 4 bases. CDR3 sequence reads: CASSPPAGGRYEQYF. CDR3 DNA sequence: TGTGCCAGCTCACCACCGGCAGGGGGTCGGTACGAGCAGTACTTC.

The chain joins TRBV12-5 to TRBJ2-5; maybe TRBD1 (6 bases). The CDR3 is 15 amino acids. Germline lookup yields CDR1 LGHNT and CDR2 FRNRAP. V was trimmed by 0 bases and J by 4 bases, leaving 12 bases between them. The CDR3 protein is CASGLVQVGGETQYF. DNA of the CDR3: TGTGCTAGTGGTTTGGTACAGGTAGGGGGAGAGACCCAGTACTTC.

The chain uses TRBV2 and TRBJ2-5, with 11 nucleotides matching TRBD2. V trimming: 6 bases; J trimming: 1 base; junction bases outside the gene matches: 4. CDR1 is SNHLY and CDR2 is FYNNEI in the germline V gene. The CDR3 runs 15 residues. CDR3 DNA sequence: TGTGCCAGCAGCCCACTAGCGGGGGCCCAAGAGACCCAGTACTTC. Translated: CASSPLAGAQETQYF.

In its sample, this clone was seen once. The V call is TRBV5-5, the J call TRBJ2-7; a weak D match, TRBD1 (6 bases). Germline CDR1 SGHKS, CDR2 YYEKEE (reference sequence). The CDR3 loop spans 14 amino acids. V lost 4 bases to trimming and J lost 2 bases, with 13 bases between them. CDR3 bases: TGTGCCAGCAGCCCTAGGACAGTGCCCTACGAGCAGTACTTC. It encodes CASSPRTVPYEQYF.

V gene TRBV6-1 combines with J gene TRBJ2-5; maybe TRBD2 (7 bases). CDR3 size: 13 residues. Trimming took 8 bases from V and 5 from J, leaving 15 bases between them. In germline, CDR1 is MNHNS, CDR2 SASEGT. CDR3 DNA sequence: TGTGCCAGCGAGGGGGGGGCCGTGGAGACCCAGTACTTC. Its protein is CASEGGAVETQYF.

This clone occurred once. The chain links TRBV9 to TRBJ2-7; TRBD1 is a possible D gene (7 bases). The V end was cut by 5 bases, the J end by 0 bases, with 15 bases between. Germline CDR1 and CDR2: SGDLS and YYNGEE. This CDR3 is built from 15 residues. The CDR3 sequence: CASSIGGTDSYEQYF. As DNA, the CDR3 is TGTGCCAGCAGTATAGGGGGGACAGACTCCTACGAGCAGTACTTC.

V gene TRBV6-1 combines with J gene TRBJ2-7, with D maybe TRBD1 (6 bases). CDR3 size: 14 residues. V dropped 4 bases and J dropped 7 bases, with 17 bases sitting between them. The germline CDR1 and CDR2 sequences are MNHNS and SASEGT. The CDR3 region is CASSARDTLWEQYF. CDR3 sequence (DNA): TGTGCCAGCAGTGCCCGGGACACTCTGTGGGAGCAGTACTTC.

V usage is TRBV6-5 and J usage is TRBJ2-4, with 7 bases lining up with TRBD1. The V gene's germline CDR1 is MNHEY and CDR2 SVGAGI. The CDR3 runs to 13 residues. V trimming: 8 bases; J trimming: 1 base; junction bases outside the gene matches: 2. The CDR3 nucleotides read TGTGCCAGCCAACAGGGGGCCAAAAACATTCAGTACTTC. Translated, it gives CASQQGAKNIQYF.

The rearrangement uses TRBV4-1 and TRBJ1-5; possibly TRBD1 for D (6 bases). CDR3 length equals 17 residues. Germline V gives CDR1 MGHRA, CDR2 YSYEKL. Trimming left V 0 bases short and J 0 bases short, with 12 bases between. The DNA of the CDR3 is TGCGCCAGCAGCCAAGATGGGGGGGCATATAGCAATCAGCCCCAGCATTTT. It yields the protein CASSQDGGAYSNQPQHF.

The chain joins TRBV4-1 to TRBJ1-1; the match to TRBD1 covers 7 bases. Looked up from germline, CDR1 is MGHRA and CDR2 is YSYEKL. V shed 3 bases and J 8 bases; nucleotides not matched to a gene: 6. The CDR3 totals 13 residues. The CDR3 bases are TGCGCCAGCAGCCAGATACAGGGGTTCGAAGCTTTCTTT. It translates to CASSQIQGFEAFF.

This sequence joins TRBV7-9 and TRBJ2-6, with D unresolved. The ends were cut back, 7 bases at V and 7 bases at J, with 11 bases in the middle. The CDR3 consists of 13 residues. CDR1 and CDR2 from the germline V gene are SEHNR and FQNEAQ (reference sequence). CDR3 region: CASTFVGANVLTF. The CDR3 DNA sequence: TGTGCCAGCACCTTCGTCGGTGCCAACGTCCTGACTTTC.

This chain joins TRBV18 and TRBJ1-1; tentative D call: TRBD1 (6 bases). The CDR3 length is 14 residues. Trimming took off 3 bases at V and 7 bases at J, with 15 bases between the two ends. In germline, CDR1 is KGHSH, CDR2 LQKENI. CDR3 nucleotides: TGTGCCAGCTCACCCAGCCGGGGGGGCGATGAAGCTTTCTTT. Encoded protein: CASSPSRGGDEAFF.

The rearrangement joins TRBV19 to TRBJ2-5, with 7 bases aligning to TRBD1. Germline V CDR1 and CDR2: LNHDA, SQIVND (reference sequence). Unmatched junction bases numbered 8, after V lost 5 bases and J lost 5 bases. This CDR3 spans 14 amino acids. As DNA, the CDR3 is TGTGCCAGTAGTCCCCGGGACAGCCTGGAGACCCAGTACTTC. Translation gives CASSPRDSLETQYF. The full variable domain, completed using reference TRBV19 and TRBJ2-5, is DGGITQSPKYLFRKEGQNVTLSCEQNLNHDAMYWYRQDPGQGLRLIYYSQIVNDFQKGDIAEGYSVSREKKESFPLTVTSAQKNPTAFYLCASSPRDSLETQYFGPGTRLLVL.